The T cell receptor beta chain under discussion was sequenced for a study of cytomegalovirus exposure and HLA in healthy donors. As concerns this clone: Its antigen remains unknown.

Germline V gene lookup returns CDR1 MDHEN and CDR2 SYDVKM. This CDR3 spans 13 amino acids. Trimming cost V 7 bases and J 3 bases; bases outside gene matches: 4. Whole-study results and caveats: For most TCR beta V segments, an earlier analysis put the productive rate at about 87% or about 30% of the time.

The PCR made use of 60 Vbeta and 13 Jbeta primers. Libraries were prepared by immunoSEQ multiplex PCR; TCRdb keeps only in-frame clonotypes and omits some of them. The table has around 120,000 clones, 65% to 85% seen once; the top ten hold around 16%. The receptor's source is a man in his forties or fifties in good health and CMV-seropositive. This chain joins TRBV28 and TRBJ1-2; 8 positions match TRBD1. The specimen sequenced was PBMCs. CDR3 bases: TGTGCCAGCACCTTGGGACAGGACTATGGCTACACCTTC. The encoded protein is CASTLGQDYGYTF.